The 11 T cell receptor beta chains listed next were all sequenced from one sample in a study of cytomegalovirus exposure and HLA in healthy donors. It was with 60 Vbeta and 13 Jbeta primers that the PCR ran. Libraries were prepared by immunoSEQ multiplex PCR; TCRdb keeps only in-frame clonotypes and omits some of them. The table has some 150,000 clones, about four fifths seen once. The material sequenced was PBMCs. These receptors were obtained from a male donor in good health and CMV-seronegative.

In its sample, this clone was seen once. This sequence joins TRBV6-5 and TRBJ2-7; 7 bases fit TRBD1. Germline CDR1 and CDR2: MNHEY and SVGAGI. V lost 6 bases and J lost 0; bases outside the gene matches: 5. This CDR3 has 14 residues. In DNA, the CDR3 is TGTGCCAGCAGACCGGGACAGAGCTCCTACGAGCAGTACTTC. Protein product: CASRPGQSSYEQYF.

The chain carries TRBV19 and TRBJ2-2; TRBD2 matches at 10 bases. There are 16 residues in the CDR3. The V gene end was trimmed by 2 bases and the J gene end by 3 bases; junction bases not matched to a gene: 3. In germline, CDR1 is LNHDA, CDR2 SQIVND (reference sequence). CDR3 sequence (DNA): TGTGCCAGTAGTATACTAGCGGGGGCGGACACCGGGGAGCTGTTTTTT. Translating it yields CASSILAGADTGELFF.

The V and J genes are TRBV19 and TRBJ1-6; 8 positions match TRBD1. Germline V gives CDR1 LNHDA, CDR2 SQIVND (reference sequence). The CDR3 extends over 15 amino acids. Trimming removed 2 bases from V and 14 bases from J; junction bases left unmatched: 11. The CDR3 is CASSIREDRGATLHF. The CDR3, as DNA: TGTGCCAGTAGTATACGGGAAGACAGGGGTGCGACCCTCCACTTT.

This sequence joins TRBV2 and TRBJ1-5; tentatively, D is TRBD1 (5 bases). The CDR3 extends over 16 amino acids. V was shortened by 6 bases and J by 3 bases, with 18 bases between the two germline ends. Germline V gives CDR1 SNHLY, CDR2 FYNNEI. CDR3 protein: CASSPRGGEDNQPQHF. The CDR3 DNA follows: TGTGCCAGCAGCCCTAGGGGAGGGGAGGACAATCAGCCCCAGCATTTT.

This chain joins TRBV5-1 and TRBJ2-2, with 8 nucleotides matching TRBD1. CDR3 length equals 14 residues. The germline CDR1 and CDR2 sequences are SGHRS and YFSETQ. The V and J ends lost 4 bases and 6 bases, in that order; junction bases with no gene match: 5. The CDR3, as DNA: TGCGCCAGCAGCCCAGGGGGCTCCCCCGGGGAGCTGTTTTTT. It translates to CASSPGGSPGELFF.

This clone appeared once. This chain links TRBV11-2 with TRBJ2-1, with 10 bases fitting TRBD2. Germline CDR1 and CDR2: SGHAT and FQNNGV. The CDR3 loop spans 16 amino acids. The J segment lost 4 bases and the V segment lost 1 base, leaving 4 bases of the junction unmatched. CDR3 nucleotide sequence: TGTGCCAGCAGCTTAGTAGCTAGCGGGGGATACAATGAGCAGTTCTTC. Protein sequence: CASSLVASGGYNEQFF.

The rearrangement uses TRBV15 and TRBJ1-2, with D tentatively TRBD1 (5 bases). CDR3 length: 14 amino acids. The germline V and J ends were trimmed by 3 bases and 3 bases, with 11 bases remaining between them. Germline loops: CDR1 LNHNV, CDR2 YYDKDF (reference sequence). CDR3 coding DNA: TGTGCCACCAGCAGGGAACGGGGGGACTATGGCTACACCTTC. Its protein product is CATSRERGDYGYTF.

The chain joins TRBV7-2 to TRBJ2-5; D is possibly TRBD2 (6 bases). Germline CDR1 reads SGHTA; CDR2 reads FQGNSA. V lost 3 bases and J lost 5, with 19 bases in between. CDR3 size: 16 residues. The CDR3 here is CASSFLGGAGGETQYF. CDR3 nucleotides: TGTGCCAGCAGCTTCCTTGGCGGGGCAGGTGGGGAGACCCAGTACTTC.

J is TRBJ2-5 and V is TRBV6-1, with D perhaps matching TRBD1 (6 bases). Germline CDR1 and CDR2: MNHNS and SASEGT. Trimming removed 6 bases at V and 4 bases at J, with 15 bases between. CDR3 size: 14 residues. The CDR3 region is CASRATGTLETQYF. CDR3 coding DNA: TGTGCCAGCAGGGCGACAGGAACCCTAGAGACCCAGTACTTC.

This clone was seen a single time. CDR3: CAWSGGQGNTEAFF. In DNA, the CDR3 is TGTGCCTGGAGTGGGGGACAGGGAAACACTGAAGCTTTCTTT. The rearrangement joins TRBV30 to TRBJ1-1; the match to TRBD1 covers 9 bases. With 1 base clipped from V and 2 bases from J, the junction kept 2 bases outside the gene matches. Per the germline V gene, CDR1 is GTSNPN and CDR2 is SVGIG (reference sequence). There are 14 residues in the CDR3.

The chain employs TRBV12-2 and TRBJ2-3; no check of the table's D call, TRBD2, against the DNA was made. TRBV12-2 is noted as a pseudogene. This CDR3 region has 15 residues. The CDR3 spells CASRPKLGAWDTQYF. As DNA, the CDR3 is TGTGCAAGTCGCCCGAAGTTGGGAGCCTGGGATACGCAGTATTTT.